This T cell receptor beta chain originates from a study of blood T cells in healthy people across ages. General study points: Donor CMV status was unknown, possibly confounding expanded clonotype changes.

The use of a sample-barcoded 5' primer and a J-beta primer mix characterized a second PCR of roughly 6 to 11 cycles. TCRdb itself ran the 5' RACE reads through MiXCR, one entry per CDR3 protein. The table records 1.2 million to 1.5 million distinct CDR3 sequences, around 55% of them present only once. Aged roughly 6 to 100, donors were systemically healthy Caucasians from Russia. Peripheral blood from each donor was collected in a volume of approximately 9.2 milliliters. A remark on this clonotype: What it recognizes is unknown.

Trimming cost V 0 bases and J 4 bases, with 10 bases left between them. The length of the CDR3 is 14 residues. Germline V gene data show CDR1 as SQVTM and CDR2 as ANQGSEA. The rearrangement joins TRBV29-1 to TRBJ2-1; D ambiguous. The sequence derives from a man younger than 35 in good health. The sequencing input was blood. CDR3 amino acids: CSVEEAGNYNEQFF. CDR3 sequence (DNA): TGCAGCGTTGAAGAGGCCGGAAATTACAATGAGCAGTTCTTC.